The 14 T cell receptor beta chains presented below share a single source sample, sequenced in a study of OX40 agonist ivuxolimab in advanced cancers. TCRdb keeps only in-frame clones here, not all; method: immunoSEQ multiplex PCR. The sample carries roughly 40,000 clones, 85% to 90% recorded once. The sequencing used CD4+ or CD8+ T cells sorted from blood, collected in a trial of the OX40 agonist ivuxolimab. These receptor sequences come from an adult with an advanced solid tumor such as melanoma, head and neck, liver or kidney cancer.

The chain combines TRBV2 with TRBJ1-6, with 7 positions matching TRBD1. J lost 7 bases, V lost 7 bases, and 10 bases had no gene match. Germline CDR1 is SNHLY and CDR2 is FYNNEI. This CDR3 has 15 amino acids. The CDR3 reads CASTPRAGGNSPLHF. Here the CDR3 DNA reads TGTGCCAGCACCCCCCGGGCAGGGGGAAATTCACCCCTCCACTTT.

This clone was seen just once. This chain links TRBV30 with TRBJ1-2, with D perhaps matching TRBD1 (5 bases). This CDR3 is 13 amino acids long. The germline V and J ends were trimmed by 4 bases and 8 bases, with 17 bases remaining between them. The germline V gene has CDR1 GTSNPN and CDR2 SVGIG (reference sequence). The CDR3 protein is CAWNSKMGQGYTF. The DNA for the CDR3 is TGTGCCTGGAACTCCAAGATGGGGCAGGGCTACACCTTC.

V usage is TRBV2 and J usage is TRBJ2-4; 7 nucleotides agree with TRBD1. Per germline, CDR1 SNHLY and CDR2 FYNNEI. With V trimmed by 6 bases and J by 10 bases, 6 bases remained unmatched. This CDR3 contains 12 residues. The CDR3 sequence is CASRKDRVIQYF. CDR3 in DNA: TGTGCCAGCAGGAAAGACAGGGTTATTCAGTACTTC.

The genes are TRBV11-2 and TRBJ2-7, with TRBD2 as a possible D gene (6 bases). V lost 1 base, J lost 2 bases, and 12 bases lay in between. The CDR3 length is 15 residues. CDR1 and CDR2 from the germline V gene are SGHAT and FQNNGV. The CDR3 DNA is TGTGCCAGCAGCTTAGGTCTTAGCGGCGCCTACGAGCAGTACTTC. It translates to CASSLGLSGAYEQYF.

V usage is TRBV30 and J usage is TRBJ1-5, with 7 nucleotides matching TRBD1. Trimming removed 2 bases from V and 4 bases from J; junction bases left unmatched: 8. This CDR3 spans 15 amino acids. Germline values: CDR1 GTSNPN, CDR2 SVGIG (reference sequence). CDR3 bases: TGTGCCTGGAGTTTGGTAGGGGGCATTAATCAGCCCCAGCATTTT. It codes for CAWSLVGGINQPQHF.

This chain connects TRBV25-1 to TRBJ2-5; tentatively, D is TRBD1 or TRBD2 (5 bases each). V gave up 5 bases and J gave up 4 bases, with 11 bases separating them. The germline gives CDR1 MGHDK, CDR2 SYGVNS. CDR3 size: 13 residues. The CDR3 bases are TGTGCCAGCAGTAACCCGGGGCGAGAGACCCAGTACTTC. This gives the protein CASSNPGRETQYF. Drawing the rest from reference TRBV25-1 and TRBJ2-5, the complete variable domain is EADIYQTPRYLVIGTGKKITLECSQTMGHDKMYWYQQDPGMELHLIHYSYGVNSTEKGDLSSESTVSRIRTEHFPLTLESARPSHTSQYLCASSNPGRETQYFGPGTRLLVL.

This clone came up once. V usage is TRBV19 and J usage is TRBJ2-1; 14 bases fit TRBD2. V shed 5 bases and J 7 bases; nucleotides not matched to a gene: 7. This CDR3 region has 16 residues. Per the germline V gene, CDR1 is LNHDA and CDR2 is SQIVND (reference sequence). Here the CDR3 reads CASSQTSGRAGNEQFF. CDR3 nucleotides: TGTGCCAGTAGTCAGACTAGCGGGAGGGCTGGGAATGAGCAGTTCTTC.

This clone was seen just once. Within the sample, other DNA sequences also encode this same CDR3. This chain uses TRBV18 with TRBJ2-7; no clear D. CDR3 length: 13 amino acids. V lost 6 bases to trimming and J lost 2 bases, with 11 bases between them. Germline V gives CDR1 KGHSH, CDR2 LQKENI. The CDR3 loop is CASSPGLAYEQYF. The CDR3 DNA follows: TGTGCCAGCTCGCCCGGGCTTGCCTACGAGCAGTACTTC.

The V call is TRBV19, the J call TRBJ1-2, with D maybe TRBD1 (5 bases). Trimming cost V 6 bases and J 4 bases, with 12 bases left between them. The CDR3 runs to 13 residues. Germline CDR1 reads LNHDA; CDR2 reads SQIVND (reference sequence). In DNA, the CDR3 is TGTGCCAGTAGCAATACAGGAAGCTATGGCTACACCTTC. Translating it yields CASSNTGSYGYTF.

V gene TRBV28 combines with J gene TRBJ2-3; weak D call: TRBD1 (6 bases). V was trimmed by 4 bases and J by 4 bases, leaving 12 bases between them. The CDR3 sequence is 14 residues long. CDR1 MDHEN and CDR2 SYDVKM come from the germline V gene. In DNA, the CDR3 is TGTGCCAGCAGTTCCCAGGGGAGTCCAGATACGCAGTATTTT. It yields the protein CASSSQGSPDTQYF. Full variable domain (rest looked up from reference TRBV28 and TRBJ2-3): DVKVTQSSRYLVKRTGEKVFLECVQDMDHENMFWYRQDPGLGLRLIYFSYDVKMKEKGDIPEGYSVSREKKERFSLILESASTNQTSMYLCASSSQGSPDTQYFGPGTRLTVL.

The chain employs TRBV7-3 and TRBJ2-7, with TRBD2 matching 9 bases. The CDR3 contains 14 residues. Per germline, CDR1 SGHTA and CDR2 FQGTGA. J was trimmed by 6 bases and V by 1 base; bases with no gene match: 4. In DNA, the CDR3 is TGTGCCAGCAGCTTAATAGCGGGAGTGAGCGAGCAGTACTTC. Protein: CASSLIAGVSEQYF.

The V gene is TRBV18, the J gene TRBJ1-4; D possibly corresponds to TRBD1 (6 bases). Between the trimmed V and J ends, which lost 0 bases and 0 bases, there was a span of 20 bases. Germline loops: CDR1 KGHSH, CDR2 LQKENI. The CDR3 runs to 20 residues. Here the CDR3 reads CASSPPLGTQRDPTNEKLFF. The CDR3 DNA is TGTGCCAGCTCACCACCGCTCGGGACACAAAGGGATCCAACTAATGAAAAACTGTTTTTT.

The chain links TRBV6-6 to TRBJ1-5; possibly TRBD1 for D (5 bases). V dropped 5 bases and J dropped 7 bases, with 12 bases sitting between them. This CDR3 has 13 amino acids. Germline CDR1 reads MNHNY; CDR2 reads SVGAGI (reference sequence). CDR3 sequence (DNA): TGTGCCAGCAGTAGTCAGGGAAACCAGCCCCAGCATTTT. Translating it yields CASSSQGNQPQHF.

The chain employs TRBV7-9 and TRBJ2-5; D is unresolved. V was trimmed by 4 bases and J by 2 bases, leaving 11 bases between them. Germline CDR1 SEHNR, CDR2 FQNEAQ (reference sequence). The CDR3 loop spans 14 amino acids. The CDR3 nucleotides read TGTGCCAGCAGCTCCCAGACACTTCAAGAGACCCAGTACTTC. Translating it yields CASSSQTLQETQYF. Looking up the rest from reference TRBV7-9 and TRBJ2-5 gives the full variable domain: DTGVSQNPRHKITKRGQNVTFRCDPISEHNRLYWYRQTLGQGPEFLTYFQNEAQLEKSRLLSDRFSAERPKGSFSTLEIQRTEQGDSAMYLCASSSQTLQETQYFGPGTRLLVL.